The 24 T cell receptor beta chains in this list originate from one sample, sequenced in a study of shared clonotypes between healthy human individuals. The data were produced by immunoSEQ multiplex PCR, yet TCRdb's version contains in-frame clones alone and is incomplete. The repertoire holds about 980,000 clones, with about 80% as singletons. The sequenced material came from memory CD4+ T cells sorted from blood. Subset indicated: CD45RA-negative fraction. The receptors were sampled from a man between 18 and 29 years old in good health.

The chain employs TRBV5-1 and TRBJ1-2, with a tentative D call TRBD1 (5 bases). V lost 4 bases to trimming and J lost 4 bases, with 14 bases between them. Germline lookup yields CDR1 SGHRS and CDR2 YFSETQ. The CDR3 contains 14 residues. The CDR3 sequence is CASSQTPDSYGYTF. CDR3 sequence (DNA): TGCGCCAGCAGCCAGACACCCGACAGCTATGGCTACACCTTC.

The V and J genes are TRBV30 and TRBJ1-3; D possibly corresponds to TRBD1 (5 bases). Germline assignment: CDR1 GTSNPN and CDR2 SVGIG (reference sequence). The V gene lost 5 bases and the J gene lost 0 bases, with 11 bases spanning the gap. CDR3 length: 14 amino acids. The CDR3, as DNA: TGTGCCTGGGAACAGGAGCCCTCTGGAAACACCATATATTTT. Translation: CAWEQEPSGNTIYF.

The chain combines TRBV30 with TRBJ1-5; weak D call: TRBD1 (6 bases). Germline V lookup: CDR1 GTSNPN, CDR2 SVGIG (reference sequence). The CDR3 spans 15 residues. Deletions cut 2 bases from V and 1 base from J, with 12 bases between. CDR3 DNA sequence: TGTGCCTGGAGTCCCACGGGGGCCAGCAATCAGCCCCAGCATTTT. Residues: CAWSPTGASNQPQHF.

The chain employs TRBV5-5 and TRBJ1-5; D gene unclear. Trimming cost V 0 bases and J 1 base, with 8 bases left between them. CDR3 length: 15 residues. Germline loops: CDR1 SGHKS, CDR2 YYEKEE (reference sequence). In DNA, the CDR3 is TGTGCCAGCAGCTTGGGTTACGGGAGCAATCAGCCCCAGCATTTT. Translated, it gives CASSLGYGSNQPQHF.

The rearrangement uses TRBV18 and TRBJ2-2; TRBD1 aligns across 9 bases. This CDR3 region has 15 residues. Germline V gene data show CDR1 as KGHSH and CDR2 as LQKENI. Unmatched junction bases numbered 7, after V lost 5 bases and J lost 6 bases. CDR3: CASSAGQGVAGELFF. As DNA, the CDR3 is TGTGCCAGCTCAGCGGGACAGGGCGTCGCCGGGGAGCTGTTTTTT.

The chain recombines TRBV9 with TRBJ2-2; D may be TRBD1 (5 bases). V lost 3 bases, J lost 0 bases, and 9 bases lay in between. Germline V gene data show CDR1 as SGDLS and CDR2 as YYNGEE. The CDR3 spans 15 residues. The CDR3 DNA follows: TGTGCCAGCAGCGAAGGACATACGAACACCGGGGAGCTGTTTTTT. Amino acids: CASSEGHTNTGELFF.

The chain combines TRBV10-3 with TRBJ2-7; D gene uncertain. CDR3 size: 11 residues. Germline CDR1 is ENHRY and CDR2 is SYGVKD. Trimming left V 4 bases short and J 5 bases short, with 6 bases between. The CDR3 spells CAISGLNEQYF. The DNA for the CDR3 is TGTGCCATCAGTGGGTTAAACGAGCAGTACTTC.

The chain uses TRBV7-8 and TRBJ2-7, with TRBD1 matching over 8 bases. The CDR3 is 15 residues long. Germline values: CDR1 SGHVS, CDR2 FQNEAQ. V lost 4 bases, J lost 3 bases, and 8 bases stayed unmatched. The CDR3 nucleotides are TGTGCCAGCAGCTCTAGACAGGGGCCGAGCTACGAGCAGTACTTC. Its protein is CASSSRQGPSYEQYF.

The V and J genes are TRBV28 and TRBJ2-5; weak D call: TRBD2 (6 bases). Trimming removed 2 bases from V and 5 bases from J, with 12 bases in between. CDR3 length: 14 residues. Germline V gene data show CDR1 as MDHEN and CDR2 as SYDVKM. The CDR3 is CASSLAGGTETQYF. The CDR3 DNA follows: TGTGCCAGCAGTTTAGCTGGGGGGACCGAGACCCAGTACTTC.

The CDR3: CASSLWTGDYGYTF. CDR3 sequence (DNA): TGTGCCAGCAGTTTATGGACAGGGGACTATGGCTACACCTTC. The rearrangement joins TRBV28 to TRBJ1-2; 8 bases agree with TRBD1. After removal of 0 bases from V and 3 bases from J, the junction contained 0 bases not matched to a gene. CDR3 length: 14 residues. In germline, CDR1 is MDHEN, CDR2 SYDVKM.

This clone was seen a single time. CDR3 nucleotide sequence: TGTGCCAGCAGTTTATGGGGAGGGACTACCAGGGGCGGGGAGCTGTTTTTT. It specifies CASSLWGGTTRGGELFF. This chain uses TRBV27 with TRBJ2-2; D is perhaps TRBD2 (7 bases). V lost 1 base, J lost 7 bases, and 19 bases lay in between. In germline, CDR1 is MNHEY, CDR2 SMNVEV (reference sequence). This CDR3 is built from 17 residues.

V and J are TRBV10-3 and TRBJ1-5; 9 bases match TRBD1. The CDR3 length is 15 residues. Germline V gene data show CDR1 as ENHRY and CDR2 as SYGVKD. V gave up 5 bases and J gave up 4 bases; unmatched junction bases: 6. The CDR3 nucleotides are TGTGCCATCAGTAGGACAGGGGCCCCAAATCAGCCCCAGCATTTT. It specifies CAISRTGAPNQPQHF.

This chain links TRBV6-1 with TRBJ1-5; 11 positions agree with TRBD1. V shed 2 bases, J shed 5 bases, and the junction held 5 bases outside the gene matches. This CDR3 is built from 16 residues. Germline CDR1 and CDR2: MNHNS and SASEGT. This CDR3 is CASSEMGTGGHQPQHF. CDR3 in DNA: TGTGCCAGCAGTGAAATGGGGACAGGGGGTCATCAGCCCCAGCATTTT.

This clone was seen a few times. The V and J genes are TRBV5-4 and TRBJ1-5; 7 bases line up with TRBD1. The germline CDR1 and CDR2 sequences are SGHNT and YYREEE (reference sequence). V lost 2 bases, J lost 1 base, and 0 bases stayed unmatched. The CDR3 extends over 14 amino acids. The DNA of the CDR3 is TGTGCCAGCAGCTTCAGGGGGAGCAATCAGCCCCAGCATTTT. Its protein product is CASSFRGSNQPQHF.

This sequence joins TRBV7-2 and TRBJ2-5; D is perhaps TRBD2 (5 bases). The CDR3 is 17 amino acids. Trimming took off 1 base at V and 4 bases at J, with 19 bases between the two ends. Germline CDR1 SGHTA, CDR2 FQGNSA. CDR3 sequence reads: CASSLVVGLTGGETQYF. CDR3 DNA: TGTGCCAGCAGCTTAGTCGTAGGACTGACCGGAGGAGAGACCCAGTACTTC.

The V and J genes are TRBV7-2 and TRBJ1-6; weak D call: TRBD1 (5 bases). CDR3 length: 17 amino acids. V was cut by 0 bases and J by 9 bases, with 18 bases left in between. Germline-derived CDR1 and CDR2 are SGHTA and FQGNSA. The CDR3 sequence is CASSLANPVTGGSPLHF. For the CDR3, the DNA is TGTGCCAGCAGCTTAGCGAATCCAGTGACGGGGGGTTCACCCCTCCACTTT.

V gene TRBV5-1 combines with J gene TRBJ1-1; 7 bases are shared with TRBD1. The CDR3 runs to 17 residues. The trim removed 3 bases at V and 2 bases at J, leaving 13 bases unmatched. The germline CDR1 and CDR2 sequences are SGHRS and YFSETQ. The DNA for the CDR3 is TGCGCCAGCAGCTCCCGGGAGGGGAGGGGGCAAAACACTGAAGCTTTCTTT. Translation gives CASSSREGRGQNTEAFF.

This chain joins TRBV7-9 and TRBJ1-3; D remains ambiguous. This CDR3 comprises 13 residues. V dropped 3 bases and J dropped 4 bases, with 7 bases sitting between them. Germline lookup yields CDR1 SEHNR and CDR2 FQNEAQ (reference sequence). For the CDR3, the DNA is TGTGCCAGCAGCTTTTCTGTCGGAAACACCATATATTTT. Encoded protein: CASSFSVGNTIYF.

The chain is built from TRBV7-2 and TRBJ2-1, with D possibly matching TRBD2 (5 bases). Germline V gene lookup returns CDR1 SGHTA and CDR2 FQGNSA. The CDR3 consists of 16 residues. V lost 4 bases and J 6 bases, leaving 19 bases between the germline ends. Here the CDR3 DNA reads TGTGCCAGCAGCTCAGGACCCAGCGGTAAAGGCAATGAGCAGTTCTTC. The encoded protein is CASSSGPSGKGNEQFF.

In this sample, this clone turned up once. The chain couples TRBV6-5 to TRBJ2-7, with D possibly matching TRBD2 (6 bases). Germline CDR1 MNHEY, CDR2 SVGAGI. The germline V and J ends were trimmed by 6 bases and 3 bases, with 15 bases remaining between them. The CDR3 is made up of 14 amino acids. The CDR3 reads CASSPTRGSYEQYF. CDR3 nucleotide sequence: TGTGCCAGCAGCCCCACGCGGGGAAGCTACGAGCAGTACTTC.

This clone was recorded a few times. The chain recombines TRBV2 with TRBJ1-2; D unclear. The CDR3 covers 13 residues. Germline values: CDR1 SNHLY, CDR2 FYNNEI. Deletions cut 5 bases from V and 1 base from J, with 8 bases between. The DNA for the CDR3 is TGTGCCAGCAGTCGGGAGGGTAACTATGGCTACACCTTC. It codes for CASSREGNYGYTF.

The rearrangement uses TRBV5-1 and TRBJ2-1, with TRBD2 as a possible D gene (5 bases). Trimming left V 0 bases short and J 8 bases short, with 9 bases between. CDR1 is SGHRS, CDR2 YFSETQ, per germline. This CDR3 is 13 amino acids long. CDR3 amino acids: CASSLVAGYEQFF. The CDR3, as DNA: TGCGCCAGCAGCTTGGTTGCGGGCTATGAGCAGTTCTTC.

With regard to this clone: Relative to the germline gene, one junction end is altered; a read error may explain this. The chain recombines TRBV7-9 with TRBJ2-3; D may match TRBD1 or TRBD2 (5 bases each). The germline V gene encodes CDR1 SEHNR and CDR2 FQNEAQ (reference sequence). The CDR3 has 13 amino acids. This CDR3 reads CASSQDRGPTQYF. As DNA, the CDR3 is TGCGCCAGCAGCCAAGATCGGGGACCTACGCAGTATTTT.

This chain joins TRBV6-5 and TRBJ1-5; D not certain. Germline assignment: CDR1 MNHEY and CDR2 SVGAGI. V was cut by 4 bases and J by 3 bases, with 10 bases left in between. The CDR3 consists of 14 residues. In DNA, the CDR3 is TGTGCCAGCAGTTCATACGGACTCAATCAGCCCCAGCATTTT. Its protein is CASSSYGLNQPQHF.